A selection of T cell receptor beta chains follows, all from one sample in a study of Graves' ophthalmopathy and Graves' hyperthyroidism. TCRdb re-called the multiplex PCR reads through MiXCR, storing one row per CDR3 protein. The sample shows about 660,000 distinct CDR3 sequences, over 40% of them seen only once. The source material was peripheral blood. The receptors shown here come from an adult man with Graves' ophthalmopathy. Each CDR3 is given with its conserved first and last residue. D genes are given only for firm matches. Rows give clone size only sometimes, using once, few, many, or a class for an expanded clone.

NA	TRBV29-1	NA	12	TRBJ1-1	TGCAGCGTTGAAGTTAGGGGTACTGAAGCTTTCTTT	CSVEVRGTEAFF
NA	TRBV20-1	NA	16	TRBJ2-5	TGCAGTGCTAGAGGGGACAGCGGGAGATGGTGGGAGACCCAGTACTTC	CSARGDSGRWWETQYF
NA	TRBV6-4	NA	16	TRBJ2-7	TGTGCCAGTAGTGACTCATTAGCGGACGCTGCCTACGATCAGTACTTC	CASSDSLADAAYDQYF
NA	TRBV2	many	12	TRBJ2-5	TGTGCCAGCAGCCGTGTAGGGGAGACCCAGTACTTC	CASSRVGETQYF
NA	TRBV7-9	NA	13	TRBJ2-7	TGTGCCAGCAGTTCTAGCGAGCACTACGAGCAGTACTTC	CASSSSEHYEQYF
NA	TRBV6-1	few	16	TRBJ2-2	TGTGCCAGCAGTCCTTTCCGGGACCGAGGCACCGGGGAGCTGTTTTTT	CASSPFRDRGTGELFF
NA	TRBV24-1	many	16	TRBJ2-2	TGTGCCACCAGCCTCCGGGACACTTCGAACACCGGGGAGCTGTTTTTT	CATSLRDTSNTGELFF
TRBD1	TRBV7-7	once	15	TRBJ1-1	TGTGCTAGCAGCCCAAGTCCCGGACAGGGAGCTGAAGCTTTCTTT	CASSPSPGQGAEAFF
NA	TRBV15	NA	14	TRBJ1-3	TGTGCCACCAGCAGACAGTTGGCTGGAAACACCATATATTTT	CATSRQLAGNTIYF
TRBD2	TRBV7-3	few	16	TRBJ2-5	TGTGCCAGCAGCTTATTCAGCGGGAAGTACCAAGAGACCCAGTACTTC	CASSLFSGKYQETQYF
TRBD1	TRBV11-1	many	12	TRBJ1-1	TGTGCCAGCAGCCCTCGGACAGGGGAAGCTTTCTTT	CASSPRTGEAFF
NA	TRBV29-1	many	14	TRBJ1-1	TGCAGCGTTCCCCCAGATCGGATGAACACTGAAGCTTTCTTT	CSVPPDRMNTEAFF
TRBD2	TRBV7-8	NA	14	TRBJ2-7	TGTGCCAGCAGCCTGGGGACTAGCGGGTGGGAGCAGTACTTC	CASSLGTSGWEQYF
NA	TRBV5-5	few	13	TRBJ2-7	TGTGCCAGCAGCTTGGGAACAGGCAATCCGCAGTACTTC	CASSLGTGNPQYF
NA	TRBV5-5	NA	16	TRBJ1-5	TGTGCCAGCAGCGCTCAGGGGCCTCGGAGCAATCAGCCCCAGCATTTT	CASSAQGPRSNQPQHF
NA	TRBV15	NA	14	TRBJ1-2	TGTGCCACCAGCAGAACGAAGGGACGGGGGGGGAACACCTTC	CATSRTKGRGGNTF
NA	TRBV7-2	many	14	TRBJ2-7	TGTGCCAGCAGCCTGGACCCATCGGTCTACGAGCAGTACTTC	CASSLDPSVYEQYF
TRBD1	TRBV10-3	many	16	TRBJ2-2	TGTGCCATCAGTGAGTGGGACAGGGTTTCGACCGGGGAGCTGTTTTTT	CAISEWDRVSTGELFF
NA	TRBV3-1	many	13	TRBJ2-5	TGTGCCAGCAGCCCCGAACTTACATGGACCCAGTACTTC	CASSPELTWTQYF
NA	TRBV11-2	NA	15	TRBJ2-5	TGTGCCAGCAGCCCAGGGGGGGAGTACCAAGAGACCAAGTACTTC	CASSPGGEYQETKYF
TRBD1	TRBV12-3/TRBV12-4	many	15	TRBJ1-5	TGTGCCAGCAGCCAAGGGGGCCAGAACAATCAGCCCCAGCATTTT	CASSQGGQNNQPQHF
NA	TRBV10-3	NA	14	TRBJ1-1	TGTGCCATCAGTGAGTCGGCGGGAGACACTGAAGCTTTCTTT	CAISESAGDTEAFF
TRBD1	TRBV24-1	many	13	TRBJ2-7	TGTGCCACCAGTAACAGGGGGTCATACGAGCAGTACTTC	CATSNRGSYEQYF
NA	TRBV9	many	14	TRBJ1-1	TGTGCCAGCAGCCCGGCCGGAACGAACACTGAAGCTTTCTTT	CASSPAGTNTEAFF
NA	TRBV4-1	NA	14	TRBJ1-2	TGCGCCAGCAGCCAAGATAGGGGTACAGATGGCTACACCTTC	CASSQDRGTDGYTF
NA	TRBV5-1	NA	14	TRBJ2-7	TGCGCCAGCAGCCCGGATGTGGGGGTCTACGAGCAGTACTTC	CASSPDVGVYEQYF
NA	TRBV19	many	13	TRBJ1-2	TGTGCCAGTAGCGGGACGACTAACTATGGCTACACCTTC	CASSGTTNYGYTF
NA	TRBV7-2	NA	14	TRBJ1-4	TGTGCCAGCAGCCCCGACGGCCTTAATGAAAAACTGTTTTTT	CASSPDGLNEKLFF
NA	TRBV7-8	many	14	TRBJ2-7	TGTGCCAGCAGCTTAGCGGGGGGCATCTACGAGCAGTACTTC	CASSLAGGIYEQYF
TRBD1	TRBV9	NA	15	TRBJ1-5	TGTGCCAGCATCCGGCAGGGACAGGGAAATCAGCCCCAGCATTTT	CASIRQGQGNQPQHF
NA	TRBV6-5	many	14	TRBJ1-2	TGTGCCAGCAGCCGTAGGGTGATCGGGTATGGCTACACCTTC	CASSRRVIGYGYTF